Listed below are T cell receptor beta chains from one sample, sequenced in a study of glioma-infiltrating T cells. TCRdb redid the calling of the multiplex PCR reads with MiXCR, one entry per CDR3 protein. Among approximately 100,000 distinct CDR3 sequences listed, less than 30% were seen once. Sequenced input: glioma tissue, nonneoplastic brain tissue, or PBMCs (not recorded which). These receptors all come from a human donor with low-grade glioma or glioblastoma, undergoing nonglioma brain surgery, or in good health (not recorded which). The CDR3 runs from the conserved cysteine through the conserved F or W. Each record gives: D gene, V gene, J gene, clone size, CDR3 protein, CDR3 DNA. The D gene is left open where the match is weak. Size tells how often a clone was seen (once, few, many) or the class of an expanded clone, and some rows leave it out.

TRBD2	TRBV27	TRBJ2-5	NA	CARRRTSGRFETQYF	TGTGCCAGAAGACGGACTAGCGGGAGGTTCGAGACCCAGTACTTC
TRBD2	TRBV4-2	TRBJ2-1	many	CASSQTSGTRQFF	TGTGCCAGCAGCCAGACTAGCGGGACCAGACAGTTCTTC
TRBD1	TRBV6-5	TRBJ2-1	NA	CASLGLAGGQFNEQFF	TGTGCCAGCCTTGGGCTAGCAGGGGGCCAGTTTAATGAGCAGTTCTTC
NA	TRBV29-1	TRBJ1-1	many	CSVERGGARNTEAFF	TGCAGCGTTGAAAGGGGGGGGGCGCGAAACACTGAAGCTTTCTTT
TRBD1	TRBV29-1	TRBJ2-1	NA	CRADRGFDEQFF	TGCAGGGCGGACAGGGGGTTCGATGAGCAGTTCTTC
NA	TRBV7-2	TRBJ1-2	many	CASSLAQTPSAGYTF	TGTGCCAGCAGCTTAGCCCAGACACCTTCGGCGGGCTACACCTTC
TRBD2	TRBV7-3	TRBJ2-1	many	CASSVTSGRANEQFF	TGTGCCAGCAGCGTAACTAGCGGGAGGGCTAATGAGCAGTTCTTC
TRBD1	TRBV5-1	TRBJ1-5	few	CASSLGGQGGQPQHF	TGCGCCAGCAGCTTGGGCGGGCAGGGGGGTCAGCCCCAGCATTTT
NA	TRBV7-2	TRBJ2-7	many	CASSLRLVYEQYF	TGTGCCAGCAGCTTACGACTAGTCTACGAGCAGTACTTC
TRBD1	TRBV6-6	TRBJ1-2	NA	CASAARGTYGYTF	TGTGCCAGCGCGGCCAGGGGGACCTATGGCTACACCTTC
NA	TRBV2	TRBJ2-1	many	CASSDFPQISSYNEQFF	TGTGCCAGCAGTGATTTCCCCCAGATTAGCTCCTACAATGAGCAGTTCTTC
TRBD1	TRBV7-9	TRBJ1-2	many	CATTGGDYGYTF	TGTGCCACTACAGGGGGGGACTATGGCTACACCTTC
NA	TRBV20-1	TRBJ2-5	many	CSAPNPSGSQETQYF	TGCAGTGCTCCCAACCCCTCGGGGAGCCAAGAGACCCAGTACTTC
TRBD2	TRBV20-1	TRBJ2-7	many	CSARDGGRASSYEQYF	TGCAGTGCTAGAGATGGCGGGAGGGCCTCGTCCTACGAGCAGTACTTC
NA	TRBV4-1	TRBJ1-1	many	CASSQTIILNTEAFF	TGCGCCAGCAGCCAAACAATTATCCTGAACACTGAAGCTTTCTTT
TRBD2	TRBV7-3	TRBJ2-1	many	CASSLTAGTSGSNNEQFF	TGTGCCAGCAGCTTAACGGCCGGGACTAGCGGTTCGAACAATGAGCAGTTCTTC
NA	TRBV28	TRBJ1-2	many	CASTGPYYGYTF	TGTGCCAGCACCGGTCCCTACTATGGCTACACCTTC
NA	TRBV20-1	TRBJ2-3	many	CSARGGGAKGDTQYF	TGCAGTGCTAGAGGTGGGGGAGCAAAGGGGGATACGCAGTATTTT
NA	TRBV27	TRBJ1-6	many	CASSLRRNDSPLHF	TGTGCCAGCAGTTTAAGACGCAACGATTCACCCCTCCACTTT
TRBD1	TRBV29-1	TRBJ2-7	many	CSVGMGQGYEQYF	TGCAGCGTTGGCATGGGACAGGGCTACGAGCAGTACTTC
NA	TRBV4-2	TRBJ2-5	many	CASSQAPQETQYF	TGTGCCAGCAGCCAAGCCCCCCAAGAGACCCAGTACTTC
NA	TRBV5-1	TRBJ2-3	NA	CASSLALLAADTQYF	TGCGCCAGCAGCTTGGCCCTCCTTGCGGCAGATACGCAGTATTTT
NA	TRBV7-9	TRBJ2-3	many	CASAPLNEGTDTQYF	TGTGCCAGCGCCCCGCTCAACGAGGGCACAGATACGCAGTATTTT
NA	TRBV9	TRBJ2-2	NA	CASSVEGHPNTGELFF	TGTGCCAGCAGCGTAGAAGGACATCCGAACACCGGGGAGCTGTTTTTT
NA	TRBV24-1	TRBJ2-2	many	CATSRDGAGELFF	TGTGCCACCAGTAGGGACGGCGCGGGGGAGCTGTTTTTT
NA	TRBV18	TRBJ2-7	many	CASSPSREYEQYF	TGTGCCAGCTCACCGAGTAGAGAGTACGAGCAGTACTTC
NA	TRBV4-3	TRBJ2-3	few	CASSQDQTRPGGTDTQYF	TGCGCCAGCAGCCAAGATCAGACCCGACCGGGGGGCACAGATACGCAGTATTTT
TRBD2	TRBV11-2	TRBJ2-1	few	CASSHRGGSYNEQFF	TGTGCCAGCAGCCACCGGGGGGGTTCCTACAATGAGCAGTTCTTC
NA	TRBV6-6	TRBJ2-5	many	CASSYRFQETQYF	TGTGCCAGCAGTTACAGATTTCAAGAGACCCAGTACTTC
NA	TRBV12-3/TRBV12-4	TRBJ1-5	many	CASSLAPRDGPQHF	TGTGCCAGCAGTTTAGCGCCCAGGGACGGGCCCCAGCATTTT
TRBD2	TRBV7-2	TRBJ2-5	many	CASSLWTSPQETQYF	TGTGCCAGCAGCTTATGGACTAGCCCCCAAGAGACCCAGTACTTC
TRBD2	TRBV6-5	TRBJ2-7	NA	CASSYPRLAGAREQYF	TGTGCCAGCAGTTACCCCAGACTAGCGGGAGCACGCGAGCAGTACTTC
NA	TRBV7-2	TRBJ2-2	NA	CASSFIRQYTGELFF	TGTGCCAGCAGCTTTATTCGCCAATACACCGGGGAGCTGTTTTTT
NA	TRBV27	TRBJ2-3	many	CASGLVLGTDTQYF	TGTGCCAGCGGACTCGTCCTGGGCACAGATACGCAGTATTTT
TRBD1	TRBV14	TRBJ1-2	many	CASSQKLGTANYGYTF	TGTGCCAGCAGCCAAAAATTGGGGACAGCGAACTATGGCTACACCTTC
NA	TRBV6-1	TRBJ1-1	many	CASSPYRSGATEAFF	TGTGCCAGCAGTCCCTACCGGTCAGGGGCCACTGAAGCTTTCTTT
TRBD1	TRBV28	TRBJ2-3	many	CASSRDRDVTDTQYF	TGTGCCAGCAGCCGGGACAGGGACGTCACAGATACGCAGTATTTT
NA	TRBV11-3	TRBJ1-1	NA	CASSFDRMNTEAFF	TGTGCCAGCAGCTTTGATAGGATGAACACTGAAGCTTTCTTT
NA	TRBV19	TRBJ2-4	NA	CASSIARSKNIQYF	TGTGCCAGTAGTATAGCCAGGTCCAAAAACATTCAGTACTTC
TRBD1	TRBV18	TRBJ2-7	few	CASSTGQIYEQYF	TGTGCCAGCTCAACGGGACAGATATACGAGCAGTACTTC
TRBD1	TRBV2	TRBJ1-5	many	CASRPGVRGNQPQHF	TGTGCCAGCAGGCCGGGGGTCAGGGGGAATCAGCCCCAGCATTTT
TRBD2	TRBV6-6	TRBJ2-5	many	CASSYRSGRAETQYF	TGTGCCAGCAGTTACCGTTCAGGGAGGGCAGAGACCCAGTACTTC
NA	TRBV5-5	TRBJ2-5	many	CASSTGAVDLLMDQYF	TGTGCCAGCAGCACCGGGGCAGTAGATCTGTTGATGGACCAGTACTTC
TRBD1	TRBV5-1	TRBJ2-7	few	CASSSGTGAYEQYF	TGCGCCAGCAGCTCCGGGACAGGGGCCTACGAGCAGTACTTC
TRBD1	TRBV19	TRBJ2-3	NA	CASSVGGNADTQYF	TGTGCCAGTAGTGTAGGGGGCAACGCAGATACGCAGTATTTT
NA	TRBV28	TRBJ1-1	many	CASGLGARTEAFF	TGTGCCAGCGGGTTGGGGGCGAGGACTGAAGCTTTCTTT
NA	TRBV20-1	TRBJ1-5	many	CSARDSNQPQHF	TGCAGTGCTAGAGACAGCAATCAGCCCCAGCATTTT
NA	TRBV29-1	TRBJ2-7	NA	CSVRGTGTTYEQYF	TGCAGCGTGCGAGGCACAGGGACGACCTACGAGCAGTACTTC
NA	TRBV9	TRBJ2-1	NA	CASSVDGNEQLF	TGTGCCAGCAGCGTAGACGGTAATGAGCAGCTCTTC
NA	TRBV28	TRBJ2-1	many	CASSFRLNEQFF	TGTGCCAGCAGTTTCAGACTGAATGAGCAGTTCTTC
NA	TRBV6-1	TRBJ2-6	many	CASRGDSGANVLTF	TGTGCCAGCAGAGGGGACTCTGGGGCCAACGTCCTGACTTTC